The source of this TCR beta chain is a study of cytomegalovirus exposure and HLA in healthy donors. Study conclusions and caveats: Later, an analysis found that common viral pathogens appeared to be linked with several of the most significant clusters. Reports indicate that TCR beta sequences accurately predicted the HLA-A and HLA-B alleles of most subjects. The study put some 150 TCR beta chains on its list as cytomegalovirus-associated.

Researchers ran the PCR with 60 Vbeta and 13 Jbeta primers. The table came from immunoSEQ multiplex PCR; TCRdb's copy has only in-frame clones and leaves some out. This table has roughly 89,000 clones, approximately 80% appearing once. CDR1 and CDR2 (germline): LNHNV, YYDKDF (reference sequence). V shed 3 bases, J shed 7 bases, and the junction held 4 bases outside the gene matches. This CDR3 contains 15 residues. This clone has only a few counts. Its specificity is unknown. Sequencing was carried out using PBMCs. The rearrangement links TRBV15 to TRBJ2-1; 12 nucleotides align to TRBD2. The receptor comes from a man aged 18 to 30 in good health and CMV-seronegative. The CDR3 region has the DNA TGTGCCACCAGCAGGCCTAGCGGGGGGGAGAATGAGCAGTTCTTC. Its protein product is CATSRPSGGENEQFF.